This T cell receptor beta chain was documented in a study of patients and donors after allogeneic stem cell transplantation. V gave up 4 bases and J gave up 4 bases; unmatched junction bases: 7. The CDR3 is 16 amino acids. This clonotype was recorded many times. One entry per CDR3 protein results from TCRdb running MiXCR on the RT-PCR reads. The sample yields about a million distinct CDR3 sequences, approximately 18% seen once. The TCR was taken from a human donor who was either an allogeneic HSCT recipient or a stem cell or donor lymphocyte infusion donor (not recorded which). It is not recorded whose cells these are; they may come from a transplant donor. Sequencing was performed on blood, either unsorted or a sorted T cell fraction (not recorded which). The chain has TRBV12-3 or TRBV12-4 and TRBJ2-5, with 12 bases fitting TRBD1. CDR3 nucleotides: TGTGCCAGCAGTTCATGGGACAGGGGGCTTGGAGAGACCCAGTACTTC. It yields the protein CASSSWDRGLGETQYF.